The 2 T cell receptor beta chains in this list originate from one sample, sequenced in a study of blood T cell repertoires in COVID-19. Using immunoSEQ multiplex PCR, the repertoire was profiled, and TCRdb retains in-frame clones only, with some absent. The profile shows 93,000 or so clones, around 82% of them singletons. Sequencing was carried out using peripheral blood. The receptors here all came from a human donor in a cohort sampled during active or convalescent COVID-19.

The rearrangement uses TRBV7-2 and TRBJ1-5; D uncertain. Looked up from germline, CDR1 is SGHTA and CDR2 is FQGNSA. The CDR3 runs to 14 residues. The V end was cut by 3 bases, the J end by 3 bases, with 9 bases between. The CDR3 nucleotides are TGTGCCAGCAGCTTTGGCACAAACAATCAGCCCCAGCATTTT. Amino acid sequence: CASSFGTNNQPQHF.

The chain recombines TRBV14 with TRBJ2-7; D is unclear. The CDR3 spans 12 residues. Germline CDR1 and CDR2: SGHDN and FVKESK. The V and J ends lost 2 bases and 7 bases respectively, with 9 bases between them. CDR3 region: CASSQSGREQYF. CDR3 DNA sequence: TGTGCCAGCAGCCAATCGGGTCGGGAGCAGTACTTC.